The 19 T cell receptor beta chains below all came from one sample that was sequenced in a study of Tregs in tolerant kidney transplant recipients. No cognate antigen is known for these TCRs. Assay used: immunoSEQ multiplex PCR; TCRdb lists only in-frame clones, some missing. Counted here are about 44,000 clones, roughly 95% occurring once; the ten biggest clones make up 0.3% to 0.45%. Input material: Tregs from blood cultured with allogeneic cells. The receptors here all came from a human donor in good health.

J is TRBJ2-5 and V is TRBV5-1; D is perhaps TRBD2 (5 bases). This CDR3 is 18 amino acids long. The V end lost 1 base, the J end lost 0 bases, and 19 bases lay between the germline ends. Germline assignment: CDR1 SGHRS and CDR2 YFSETQ. The CDR3 reads CASSLPRSTVAYQETQYF. In DNA, the CDR3 is TGCGCCAGCAGCTTGCCCCGGAGCACCGTAGCGTACCAAGAGACCCAGTACTTC.

The chain is built from TRBV25-1 and TRBJ1-6; TRBD1 is a possible D gene (5 bases). This CDR3 comprises 15 residues. Trimming left V 1 base short and J 7 bases short, with 11 bases between. Looked up from germline, CDR1 is MGHDK and CDR2 is SYGVNS. CDR3 DNA: TGTGCCAGCAGTGAATCGGGGCGGATAAATTCACCCCTCCACTTT. It specifies CASSESGRINSPLHF.

The DNA of the CDR3 is TGCGCCAGCAGCCCAACGGGACAGGGGATCCACGAGCAGTACTTC. Its translation is CASSPTGQGIHEQYF. The J gene is TRBJ2-7, the V gene TRBV5-1, with 10 bases identical to TRBD1. The germline CDR1 and CDR2 sequences are SGHRS and YFSETQ. This CDR3 is 15 amino acids long. The V and J ends lost 4 bases and 5 bases, in that order; junction bases with no gene match: 9.

J is TRBJ1-2 and V is TRBV4-2; no clear D gene. The CDR3 sequence is 12 residues long. Trimming left V 0 bases short and J 8 bases short, with 7 bases between. Per the germline V gene, CDR1 is LGHNA and CDR2 is YNFKEQ. The CDR3: CASSQDRPGYTF. CDR3 DNA: TGTGCCAGCAGCCAAGATCGTCCGGGCTACACCTTC.

V usage is TRBV6-5 and J usage is TRBJ2-2; D gene ambiguous. CDR1 MNHEY and CDR2 SVGAGI come from the germline V gene. The CDR3 runs 14 residues. The V end was cut by 5 bases, the J end by 7 bases, with 14 bases between. This CDR3 is CASSLTSMIGELFF. In DNA form, the CDR3 reads TGTGCCAGCAGTCTCACGAGTATGATCGGGGAGCTGTTTTTT.

The chain recombines TRBV5-8 with TRBJ2-3; D is ambiguous. V was cut by 2 bases and J by 4 bases, with 11 bases left in between. The CDR3 extends over 14 amino acids. The germline gives CDR1 SGHTS, CDR2 YDEGEE. The CDR3 here is CASSFTDFADTQYF. CDR3 coding DNA: TGTGCCAGCAGCTTCACCGATTTCGCAGATACGCAGTATTTT. The full variable domain, with the rest looked up from reference TRBV5-8 and TRBJ2-3, is EAGVTQSPTHLIKTRGQQATLRCSPISGHTSVYWYQQALGLGLQFLLWYDEGEERNRGNFPPRFSGRQFPNYSSELNVNALELEDSALYLCASSFTDFADTQYFGPGTRLTVL.

V is TRBV6-6 and J is TRBJ2-7, with 8 bases that match TRBD1. Per the germline V gene, CDR1 is MNHNY and CDR2 is SVGAGI (reference sequence). V gave up 5 bases and J gave up 1 base; unmatched junction bases: 4. This CDR3 has 14 residues. The CDR3 reads CASSGQGRSYEQYF. CDR3 DNA: TGTGCCAGCAGTGGACAGGGCAGATCCTACGAGCAGTACTTC.

The genes are TRBV6-5 and TRBJ1-1; the match to TRBD1 covers 9 bases. CDR1 MNHEY and CDR2 SVGAGI come from the germline V gene. The V segment lost 5 bases and the J segment 7 bases; nucleotides outside the gene matches: 5. CDR3 length: 13 residues. The CDR3 protein is CASSPQGQGEAFF. The DNA for the CDR3 is TGTGCCAGCAGTCCTCAGGGACAGGGTGAAGCTTTCTTT.

The chain is built from TRBV11-1 and TRBJ2-3, with 11 positions matching TRBD2. V lost 0 bases and J lost 4; bases outside the gene matches: 6. Germline V gene sequence: CDR1 SGHAT, CDR2 FQDESV (reference sequence). The CDR3 loop spans 17 amino acids. CDR3 amino acids: CASSLATSGSGPDTQYF. CDR3 nucleotides: TGTGCCAGCAGCTTAGCCACTAGCGGGAGTGGGCCAGATACGCAGTATTTT. Drawing the rest from reference TRBV11-1 and TRBJ2-3, the complete variable domain is EAEVAQSPRYKITEKSQAVAFWCDPISGHATLYWYRQILGQGPELLVQFQDESVVDDSQLPKDRFSAERLKGVDSTLKIQPAELGDSAMYLCASSLATSGSGPDTQYFGPGTRLTVL.

This clone appeared once. The chain joins TRBV19 to TRBJ2-7, with D possibly TRBD1 on 5 matching bases. The germline V gene encodes CDR1 LNHDA and CDR2 SQIVND (reference sequence). There are 12 residues in the CDR3. V dropped 4 bases and J dropped 4 bases, with 8 bases sitting between them. In DNA, the CDR3 is TGTGCCAGTAGTAGTCAGGGATACGAGCAGTACTTC. Protein: CASSSQGYEQYF.

The J gene is TRBJ2-1, the V gene TRBV12-5; D is undetermined. Between the trimmed V and J ends, which lost 6 bases and 8 bases, there was a span of 23 bases. This CDR3 contains 16 residues. Germline loops: CDR1 LGHNT, CDR2 FRNRAP. The CDR3: CASGPGWAPSDDEQFF. CDR3 in DNA: TGTGCTAGTGGCCCGGGTTGGGCGCCTTCAGACGATGAGCAGTTCTTC.

The rearrangement joins TRBV28 to TRBJ1-5; possibly TRBD1 for D (6 bases). Deletions cut 6 bases from V and 8 bases from J, with 20 bases between. In germline, CDR1 is MDHEN, CDR2 SYDVKM. The CDR3 totals 15 residues. The DNA of the CDR3 is TGTGCCAGCAGGGCGTGGGCGATCAGGGGTAAGCCCCAGCATTTT. It encodes CASRAWAIRGKPQHF. Using reference TRBV28 and TRBJ1-5 for the parts outside the CDR3, the full variable domain is DVKVTQSSRYLVKRTGEKVFLECVQDMDHENMFWYRQDPGLGLRLIYFSYDVKMKEKGDIPEGYSVSREKKERFSLILESASTNQTSMYLCASRAWAIRGKPQHFGDGTRLSIL.

V is TRBV5-6 and J is TRBJ2-5, with TRBD2 matching 13 bases. This CDR3 comprises 15 residues. CDR1 is SGHDT and CDR2 is YYEEEE in the germline V gene. V shed 4 bases and J 9 bases; nucleotides not matched to a gene: 9. CDR3: CASSPGTSGVRAQYF. For the CDR3, the DNA is TGTGCCAGCAGCCCGGGGACTAGCGGGGTCCGGGCCCAGTACTTC. Filled out from reference TRBV5-6 and TRBJ2-5, the complete variable domain reads DAGVTQSPTHLIKTRGQQVTLRCSPKSGHDTVSWYQQALGQGPQFIFQYYEEEERQRGNFPDRFSGHQFPNYSSELNVNALLLGDSALYLCASSPGTSGVRAQYFGPGTRLLVL.

The chain uses TRBV5-1 and TRBJ1-3, with TRBD1 matching over 7 bases. Trimming at V came to 3 bases and at J to 1 base, leaving 7 bases not matched to a gene. This CDR3 has 16 residues. CDR1 is SGHRS, CDR2 YFSETQ, per germline. CDR3 in amino acids: CASSSGQTTSGNTIYF. The CDR3 DNA reads TGCGCCAGCAGCTCGGGACAGACAACTTCTGGAAACACCATATATTTT.

The chain employs TRBV5-1 and TRBJ2-5, with D possibly being TRBD1 or TRBD2 (6 bases each). CDR3 length equals 15 residues. Looked up from germline, CDR1 is SGHRS and CDR2 is YFSETQ. V lost 3 bases, J lost 4 bases, and 16 bases lay in between. As DNA, the CDR3 is TGCGCCAGCAGCTGGGATGGGGGGCCCAGAGAGACCCAGTACTTC. Its translation is CASSWDGGPRETQYF.

The chain combines TRBV29-1 with TRBJ2-3, with 7 bases matching TRBD1. Germline CDR1 reads SQVTM; CDR2 reads ANQGSEA. Trimming cost V 4 bases and J 5 bases; bases outside gene matches: 9. This CDR3 has 14 amino acids. The CDR3 sequence is CSVARGQTVDTQYF. In nucleotides, the CDR3 is TGCAGCGTTGCTAGGGGACAGACGGTAGATACGCAGTATTTT.

The V gene is TRBV5-6, the J gene TRBJ2-5; no firm D call. The length of the CDR3 is 12 residues. Trimming left V 1 base short and J 6 bases short, with 7 bases between. Germline loops: CDR1 SGHDT, CDR2 YYEEEE. Written as DNA, the CDR3 is TGTGCCAGCAGCTTGACGAAGAAGACCCAGTACTTC. Protein product: CASSLTKKTQYF. Together with reference TRBV5-6 and TRBJ2-5, the CDR3 gives the full variable domain: DAGVTQSPTHLIKTRGQQVTLRCSPKSGHDTVSWYQQALGQGPQFIFQYYEEEERQRGNFPDRFSGHQFPNYSSELNVNALLLGDSALYLCASSLTKKTQYFGPGTRLLVL.

This sequence joins TRBV4-1 and TRBJ1-3, with TRBD1 matching over 8 bases. Germline assignment: CDR1 MGHRA and CDR2 YSYEKL. The CDR3 extends over 17 amino acids. After removal of 3 bases from V and 3 bases from J, the junction contained 10 bases not matched to a gene. The DNA for the CDR3 is TGCGCCAGCAGCCACCCAGGGACAGGAGGCCTTGGAAACACCATATATTTT. Its translation: CASSHPGTGGLGNTIYF.

This clone was seen a single time. The rearrangement links TRBV5-1 to TRBJ2-7, with a possible D match to TRBD1 (6 bases). V dropped 4 bases and J dropped 2 bases, with 13 bases sitting between them. Germline V gives CDR1 SGHRS, CDR2 YFSETQ. The CDR3 covers 14 residues. CDR3 protein: CASSVGDTAYEQYF. CDR3 DNA sequence: TGCGCCAGCAGCGTGGGGGACACTGCCTACGAGCAGTACTTC.